Detailed here is one T cell receptor (beta chain). The CDR3 has 14 amino acids. The V gene end was trimmed by 7 bases and the J gene end by 3 bases; junction bases not matched to a gene: 6. Germline CDR1 is MNHEY and CDR2 is SVGEGT. These data belong to a study of T cell repertoires in cytomegalovirus infection. From the reads, TCRdb called clonotypes with MiXCR, one entry per CDR3 protein. In the table there are 200,000 to 300,000 distinct CDR3 sequences, approximately 14% of which are singletons. Material for sequencing was PBMCs. The chain is built from TRBV6-2 or TRBV6-3 and TRBJ2-1, with TRBD2 identical over 7 bases. This TCR was recovered from a human donor in good health (CMV status not recorded). Some clones in this sample may be carry-over from other donors' samples. The CDR3 protein is CASNSPSGYNEQFF. CDR3 DNA: TGTGCCAGCAATAGCCCTAGCGGCTACAATGAGCAGTTCTTC.